A selection of T cell receptor beta chains follows, all from one sample in a study of blood T cell repertoires in COVID-19. The repertoire was sequenced with immunoSEQ multiplex PCR; TCRdb's copy has only in-frame clones and lacks some. The sample contains about 61,000 clones, over 65% of which appear only once. The sequencing sample was made of peripheral blood. The receptor set was obtained from an elderly man with active or convalescent COVID-19. Both conserved end residues are part of each CDR3. Each record gives: J gene, CDR3 length, V gene, clone size, D gene, CDR3 DNA, CDR3 protein. The D gene is left open where the match is weak. Clone size is not always given. Where it is, it says once, few, many or a class for expanded clones.

j_call: TRBJ2-3; cdr3_length: 17; v_call: TRBV5-1; clone_size: NA; d_call: NA; cdr3_nt: TGCGCCAGCAGCTTGGAAGGCAGGGACTCCGGCACAGATACGCAGTATTTT; cdr3_aa: CASSLEGRDSGTDTQYF
j_call: TRBJ2-1; cdr3_length: 13; v_call: TRBV6-5; clone_size: NA; d_call: NA; cdr3_nt: TGTGCCAGCGGGACAACGATTCACAATGAGCAGTTCTTC; cdr3_aa: CASGTTIHNEQFF
j_call: TRBJ2-1; cdr3_length: 16; v_call: TRBV4-2; clone_size: NA; d_call: TRBD2; cdr3_nt: TGTGCCAGCAGCCAAGCCCTAGCGGGACCCTACAATGAGCAGTTCTTC; cdr3_aa: CASSQALAGPYNEQFF
j_call: TRBJ2-3; cdr3_length: 17; v_call: TRBV5-4; clone_size: NA; d_call: TRBD2; cdr3_nt: TGTGCCAGCAGCTTGGGACTAGCGGGGACTAGCACAGATACGCAGTATTTT; cdr3_aa: CASSLGLAGTSTDTQYF
j_call: TRBJ1-2; cdr3_length: 14; v_call: TRBV25-1; clone_size: NA; d_call: TRBD1; cdr3_nt: TGTGCCAGCAGTGACAGGGGGCACTACTATGGCTACACCTTC; cdr3_aa: CASSDRGHYYGYTF
j_call: TRBJ1-4; cdr3_length: 15; v_call: TRBV6-5; clone_size: NA; d_call: TRBD1; cdr3_nt: TGTGCCAGCAGAGAGATGACAGGGAGTGACGAAAAACTGTTTTTT; cdr3_aa: CASREMTGSDEKLFF
j_call: TRBJ1-2; cdr3_length: 13; v_call: TRBV30; clone_size: NA; d_call: TRBD1; cdr3_nt: TGTGCCTGGAGTCGGGACAGGCCCTATGGCTACACCTTC; cdr3_aa: CAWSRDRPYGYTF
j_call: TRBJ2-1; cdr3_length: 12; v_call: TRBV24-1; clone_size: NA; d_call: NA; cdr3_nt: TGTGCCACCCAGGCTCTATACAATGAGCAGTTCTTC; cdr3_aa: CATQALYNEQFF
j_call: TRBJ1-4; cdr3_length: 14; v_call: TRBV28; clone_size: once; d_call: NA; cdr3_nt: TGTGCCAGCAGCCGAGGCTCCCACGACGGAAAACTGTTTTTT; cdr3_aa: CASSRGSHDGKLFF
j_call: TRBJ2-1; cdr3_length: 17; v_call: TRBV27; clone_size: NA; d_call: TRBD2; cdr3_nt: TGTGCCAGCAGTCCAATCGGGACTAGCGGGAGTCTGGGTGAGCAGTTCTTC; cdr3_aa: CASSPIGTSGSLGEQFF
j_call: TRBJ1-5; cdr3_length: 16; v_call: TRBV15; clone_size: NA; d_call: TRBD1; cdr3_nt: TGTGCCACCAGCAGTCGACAGGGAAGGAGCAATCAGCCCCAGCATTTT; cdr3_aa: CATSSRQGRSNQPQHF
j_call: TRBJ1-2; cdr3_length: 13; v_call: TRBV5-1; clone_size: NA; d_call: TRBD1; cdr3_nt: TGCGCCAGCAGCTTGGGACAGGGACTTGGCTACACCTTC; cdr3_aa: CASSLGQGLGYTF
j_call: TRBJ2-7; cdr3_length: 15; v_call: TRBV18; clone_size: NA; d_call: TRBD2; cdr3_nt: TGTGCCAGCTCACAGGGACTAGCGGCTTCCTACGAGCAGTACTTC; cdr3_aa: CASSQGLAASYEQYF
j_call: TRBJ2-2; cdr3_length: 15; v_call: TRBV18; clone_size: NA; d_call: NA; cdr3_nt: TGTGCCAGCTCACCTCTTGGCGGGCACACCGGGGAGCTGTTTTTT; cdr3_aa: CASSPLGGHTGELFF
j_call: TRBJ1-5; cdr3_length: 13; v_call: TRBV19; clone_size: NA; d_call: NA; cdr3_nt: TGTGCCAGTAGTGGCGGTGTTAATCAGCCCCAGCATTTT; cdr3_aa: CASSGGVNQPQHF
j_call: TRBJ2-1; cdr3_length: 14; v_call: TRBV10-3; clone_size: NA; d_call: TRBD2; cdr3_nt: TGTGCCATCCTGGGACTAGCGGGGACCAATGAGCAGTTCTTC; cdr3_aa: CAILGLAGTNEQFF
j_call: TRBJ2-7; cdr3_length: 13; v_call: TRBV9; clone_size: NA; d_call: NA; cdr3_nt: TGTGCCAGCAGCGCTGAGATCCACTACGAGCAGTACTTC; cdr3_aa: CASSAEIHYEQYF
j_call: TRBJ1-1; cdr3_length: 15; v_call: TRBV7-2; clone_size: NA; d_call: TRBD1; cdr3_nt: TGTGCCAGCAACGCTGAAAGGGACAGCCACACTGAAGCTTTCTTT; cdr3_aa: CASNAERDSHTEAFF
j_call: TRBJ1-3; cdr3_length: 15; v_call: TRBV28; clone_size: NA; d_call: TRBD1; cdr3_nt: TGTGCCAGCAGTAAAAGGGACAGGGAGTTCGTCACTCCATATTTT; cdr3_aa: CASSKRDREFVTPYF
j_call: TRBJ2-7; cdr3_length: 15; v_call: TRBV6-5; clone_size: NA; d_call: TRBD1; cdr3_nt: TGTGCCAGCAGTCCCCAGGGACAGGTAGCCTACGAGCAGTACTTC; cdr3_aa: CASSPQGQVAYEQYF
j_call: TRBJ2-3; cdr3_length: 19; v_call: TRBV5-6; clone_size: NA; d_call: TRBD2; cdr3_nt: TGTGCCAGCAGCTTGGGTGGGTCTAGCGGGAGTTGGGGCACAGATACGCAGTATTTT; cdr3_aa: CASSLGGSSGSWGTDTQYF
j_call: TRBJ1-6; cdr3_length: 15; v_call: TRBV25-1; clone_size: NA; d_call: NA; cdr3_nt: TGTGCCAGCAGTGCCGACAGTCACTATAATTCACCCCTCCACTTT; cdr3_aa: CASSADSHYNSPLHF
j_call: TRBJ1-1; cdr3_length: 15; v_call: TRBV6-6; clone_size: NA; d_call: NA; cdr3_nt: TGTGCCAGCAGTCACCCAGGGTTAGGGTACACTGAAGCTTTCTTT; cdr3_aa: CASSHPGLGYTEAFF
j_call: TRBJ1-6; cdr3_length: 15; v_call: TRBV6-5; clone_size: NA; d_call: NA; cdr3_nt: TGTGCCAGCAGTTACGATTGGGCCTCGGATTCACCCCTCCACTTT; cdr3_aa: CASSYDWASDSPLHF
j_call: TRBJ2-7; cdr3_length: 13; v_call: TRBV10-2; clone_size: few; d_call: NA; cdr3_nt: TGCGCCAGCAGTGAAAACAGAAACTACGAGCAGTACTTC; cdr3_aa: CASSENRNYEQYF
j_call: TRBJ2-2; cdr3_length: 14; v_call: TRBV5-1; clone_size: NA; d_call: NA; cdr3_nt: TGCGCCAGCAGCTTTGGGACTCAGCCAGGGGAGCTGTTTTTT; cdr3_aa: CASSFGTQPGELFF
j_call: TRBJ2-1; cdr3_length: 15; v_call: TRBV11-1; clone_size: NA; d_call: NA; cdr3_nt: TGTGCCAGCAGCTTCGGCAGGGGATCGGGCAATGAGCAGTTCTTC; cdr3_aa: CASSFGRGSGNEQFF
j_call: TRBJ2-1; cdr3_length: 14; v_call: TRBV7-9; clone_size: NA; d_call: NA; cdr3_nt: TGTGCCAGCAGCCTAGCCGGAGGCACTAGGGCGGATTTCTTC; cdr3_aa: CASSLAGGTRADFF